The clone carrying this TCR beta chain was counted a few times. Its antigen is not identified. Germline CDR1 reads MDHEN; CDR2 reads SYDVKM. Trimming removed 5 bases from V and 3 bases from J, with 10 bases in between. The CDR3 loop spans 13 amino acids. Assay used: immunoSEQ multiplex PCR; TCRdb lists only in-frame clones, some missing. The sample has approximately 92,000 clones, roughly three quarters seen once. The sample is drawn from a study of cytotoxic CD8 clonotypes in ibrutinib-treated CLL. Turning to the study itself: Some 25 partial and 2 complete responses; at median about 70 months, approximately 14 remitted, roughly 12 progressed. Samples showed on average about 240,000 productive templates and over 80,000 productive rearrangements.

Study-level findings and limits: Baseline clonality exceeded age-matched healthy donors and tracked circulating CD8+ T-cell counts.

Source: PBMCs, taken after 24 months of ibrutinib treatment. This TCR came from a human donor with chronic lymphocytic leukemia. The chain combines TRBV28 with TRBJ1-2; D is possibly TRBD1 (5 bases). The CDR3: CASSRDSYYGYTF. The DNA for the CDR3 is TGTGCCAGCAGTCGTGACAGTTACTATGGCTACACCTTC.